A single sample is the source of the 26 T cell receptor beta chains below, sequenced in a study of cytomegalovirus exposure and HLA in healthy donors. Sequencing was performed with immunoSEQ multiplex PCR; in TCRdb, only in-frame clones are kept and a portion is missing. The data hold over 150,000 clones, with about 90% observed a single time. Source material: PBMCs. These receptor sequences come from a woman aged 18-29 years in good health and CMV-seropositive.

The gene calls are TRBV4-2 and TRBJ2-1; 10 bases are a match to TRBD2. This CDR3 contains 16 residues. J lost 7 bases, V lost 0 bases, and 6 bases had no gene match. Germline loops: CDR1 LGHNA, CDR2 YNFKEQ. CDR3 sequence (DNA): TGTGCCAGCAGCCAAGATGGGCTAGCGGGAGTTAATGAGCAGTTCTTC. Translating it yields CASSQDGLAGVNEQFF.

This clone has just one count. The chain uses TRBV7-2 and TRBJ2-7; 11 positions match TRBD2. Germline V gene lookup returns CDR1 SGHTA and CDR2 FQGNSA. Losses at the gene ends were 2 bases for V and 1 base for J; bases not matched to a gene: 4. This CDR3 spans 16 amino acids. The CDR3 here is CASSLTSGGLSYEQYF. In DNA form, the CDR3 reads TGTGCCAGCAGCTTAACTAGCGGGGGACTTTCCTACGAGCAGTACTTC.

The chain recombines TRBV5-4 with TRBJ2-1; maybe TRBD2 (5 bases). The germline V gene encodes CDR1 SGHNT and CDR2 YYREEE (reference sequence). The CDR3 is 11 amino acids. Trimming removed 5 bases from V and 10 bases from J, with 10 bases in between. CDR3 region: CASSSGVEQFF. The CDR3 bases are TGTGCCAGCAGTTCCGGGGTGGAGCAGTTCTTC.

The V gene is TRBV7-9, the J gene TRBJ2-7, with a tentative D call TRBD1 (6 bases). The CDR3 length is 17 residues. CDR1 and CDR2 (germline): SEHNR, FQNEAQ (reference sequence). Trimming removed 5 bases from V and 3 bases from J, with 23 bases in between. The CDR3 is CASSPAKQGNDHYEQYF. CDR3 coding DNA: TGTGCCAGCAGCCCGGCCAAACAGGGAAACGACCACTACGAGCAGTACTTC.

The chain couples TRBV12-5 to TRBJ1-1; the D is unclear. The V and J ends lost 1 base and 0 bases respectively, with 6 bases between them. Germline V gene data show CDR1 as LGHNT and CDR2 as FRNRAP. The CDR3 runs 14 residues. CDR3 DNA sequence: TGTGCTAGTGGTTTGGGGCAGGTGAACACTGAAGCTTTCTTT. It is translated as CASGLGQVNTEAFF.

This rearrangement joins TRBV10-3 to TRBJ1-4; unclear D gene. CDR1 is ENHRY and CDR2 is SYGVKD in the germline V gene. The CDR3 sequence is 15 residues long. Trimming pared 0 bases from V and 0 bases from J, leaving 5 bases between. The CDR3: CAISESSATNEKLFF. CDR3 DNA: TGTGCCATCAGTGAGTCGTCTGCAACTAATGAAAAACTGTTTTTT.

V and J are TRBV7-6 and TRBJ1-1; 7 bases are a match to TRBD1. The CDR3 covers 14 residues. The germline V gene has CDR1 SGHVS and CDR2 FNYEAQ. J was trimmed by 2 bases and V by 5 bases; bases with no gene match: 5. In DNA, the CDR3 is TGTGCCAGCAGCCTAGACAGGGTAAACACTGAAGCTTTCTTT. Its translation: CASSLDRVNTEAFF.

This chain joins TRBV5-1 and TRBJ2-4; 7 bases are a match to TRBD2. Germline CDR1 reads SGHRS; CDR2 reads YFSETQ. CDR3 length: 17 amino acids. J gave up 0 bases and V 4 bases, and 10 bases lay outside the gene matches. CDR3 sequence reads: CASSPSAAGVAKNIQYF. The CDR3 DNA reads TGCGCCAGCAGCCCCAGCGCGGCGGGGGTAGCCAAAAACATTCAGTACTTC.

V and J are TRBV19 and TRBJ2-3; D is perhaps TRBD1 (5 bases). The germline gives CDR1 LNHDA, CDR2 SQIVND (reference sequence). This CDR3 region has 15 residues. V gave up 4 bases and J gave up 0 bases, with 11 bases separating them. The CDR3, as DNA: TGTGCCAGTAGTAAAAGGGGCCTCAGCACAGATACGCAGTATTTT. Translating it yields CASSKRGLSTDTQYF.

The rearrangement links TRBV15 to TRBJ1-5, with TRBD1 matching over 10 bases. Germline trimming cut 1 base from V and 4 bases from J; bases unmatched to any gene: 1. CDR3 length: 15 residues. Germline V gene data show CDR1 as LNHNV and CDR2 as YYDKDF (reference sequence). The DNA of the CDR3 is TGTGCCACCAGCAGAGGACAGGGGGCGAATCAGCCCCAGCATTTT. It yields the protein CATSRGQGANQPQHF.

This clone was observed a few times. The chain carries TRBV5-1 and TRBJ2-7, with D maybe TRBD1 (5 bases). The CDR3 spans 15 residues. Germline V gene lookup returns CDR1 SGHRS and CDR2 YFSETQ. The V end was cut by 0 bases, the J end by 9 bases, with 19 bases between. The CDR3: CASSLDGREGGLQYF. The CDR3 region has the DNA TGCGCCAGCAGCTTGGATGGCAGGGAAGGCGGCTTGCAGTACTTC.

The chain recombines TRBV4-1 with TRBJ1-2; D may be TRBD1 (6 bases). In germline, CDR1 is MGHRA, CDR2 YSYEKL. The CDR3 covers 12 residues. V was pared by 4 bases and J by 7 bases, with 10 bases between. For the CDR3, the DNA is TGCGCCAGCAGCCCCACAGGGTTTGGCTACACCTTC. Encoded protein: CASSPTGFGYTF.

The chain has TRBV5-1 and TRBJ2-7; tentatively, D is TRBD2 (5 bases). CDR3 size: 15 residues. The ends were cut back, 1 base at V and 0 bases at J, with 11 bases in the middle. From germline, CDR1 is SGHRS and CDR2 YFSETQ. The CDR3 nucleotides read TGCGCCAGCAGCTTGACTGGTGGGAGCTCCTACGAGCAGTACTTC. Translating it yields CASSLTGGSSYEQYF.

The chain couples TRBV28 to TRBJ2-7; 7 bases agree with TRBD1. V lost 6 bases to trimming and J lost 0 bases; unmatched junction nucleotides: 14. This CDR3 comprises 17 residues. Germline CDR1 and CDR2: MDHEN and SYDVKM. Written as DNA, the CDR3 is TGTGCCAGCAGGAGTAGATTACAGGGGCCTAACTCCTACGAGCAGTACTTC. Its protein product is CASRSRLQGPNSYEQYF.

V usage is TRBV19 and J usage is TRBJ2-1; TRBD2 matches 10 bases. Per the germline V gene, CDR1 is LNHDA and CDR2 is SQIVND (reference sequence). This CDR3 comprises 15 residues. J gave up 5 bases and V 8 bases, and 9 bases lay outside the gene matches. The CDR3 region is CASPRHLAGDNEQFF. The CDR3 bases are TGTGCCAGTCCCCGCCATCTAGCGGGAGACAATGAGCAGTTCTTC.

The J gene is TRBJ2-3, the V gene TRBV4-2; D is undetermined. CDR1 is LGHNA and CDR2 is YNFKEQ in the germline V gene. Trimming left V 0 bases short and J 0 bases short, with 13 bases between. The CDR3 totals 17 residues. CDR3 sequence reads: CASSQDRLGASTDTQYF. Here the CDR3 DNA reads TGTGCCAGCAGCCAAGATCGCCTAGGTGCTAGCACAGATACGCAGTATTTT.

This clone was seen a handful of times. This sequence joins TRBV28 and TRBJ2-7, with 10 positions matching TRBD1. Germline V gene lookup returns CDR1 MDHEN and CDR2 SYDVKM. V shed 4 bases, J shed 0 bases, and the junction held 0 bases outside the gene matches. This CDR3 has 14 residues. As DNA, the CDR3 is TGTGCCAGCAGTTGGGACAGGGGCTCCTACGAGCAGTACTTC. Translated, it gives CASSWDRGSYEQYF.

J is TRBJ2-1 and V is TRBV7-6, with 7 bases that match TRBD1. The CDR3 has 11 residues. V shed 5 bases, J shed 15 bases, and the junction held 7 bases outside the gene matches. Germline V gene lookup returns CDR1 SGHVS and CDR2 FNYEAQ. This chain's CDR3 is CASSLDRDLFF. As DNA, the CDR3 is TGTGCCAGCAGCCTCGACAGGGATCTGTTCTTC.

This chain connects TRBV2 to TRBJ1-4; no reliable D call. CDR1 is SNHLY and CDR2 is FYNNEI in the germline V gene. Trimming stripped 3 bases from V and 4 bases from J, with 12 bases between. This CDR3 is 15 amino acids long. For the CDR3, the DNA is TGTGCCAGCAGTGACCCGGGGAGGGATAATGAAAAACTGTTTTTT. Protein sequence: CASSDPGRDNEKLFF.

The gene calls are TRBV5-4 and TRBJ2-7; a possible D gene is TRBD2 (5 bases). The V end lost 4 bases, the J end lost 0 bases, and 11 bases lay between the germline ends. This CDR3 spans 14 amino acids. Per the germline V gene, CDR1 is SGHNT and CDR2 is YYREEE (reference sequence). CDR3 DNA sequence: TGTGCCAGCAGCACCGGACGGGGCTCCTACGAGCAGTACTTC. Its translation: CASSTGRGSYEQYF.

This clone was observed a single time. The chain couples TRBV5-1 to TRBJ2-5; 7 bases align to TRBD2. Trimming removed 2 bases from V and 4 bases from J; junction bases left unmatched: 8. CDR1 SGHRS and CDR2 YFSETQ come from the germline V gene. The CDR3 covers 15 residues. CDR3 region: CASSFERGGGETQYF. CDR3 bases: TGCGCCAGCAGCTTTGAGCGGGGAGGCGGAGAGACCCAGTACTTC.

The CDR3 here is CASSHLDSGQPQHF. Here the CDR3 DNA reads TGTGCCAGTAGTCACCTCGACAGTGGGCAGCCCCAGCATTTT. J is TRBJ1-5 and V is TRBV19; a weak D match, TRBD1 (5 bases). This CDR3 has 14 amino acids. V lost 5 bases to trimming and J lost 7 bases, with 15 bases between them. Germline V CDR1 and CDR2: LNHDA, SQIVND (reference sequence).

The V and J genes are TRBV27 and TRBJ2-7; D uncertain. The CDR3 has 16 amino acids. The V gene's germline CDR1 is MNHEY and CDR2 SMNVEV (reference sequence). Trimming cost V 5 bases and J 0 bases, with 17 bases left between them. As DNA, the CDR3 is TGTGCCAGCAGTATCTCCCTCCAGGCCAGCTCCTACGAGCAGTACTTC. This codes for CASSISLQASSYEQYF.

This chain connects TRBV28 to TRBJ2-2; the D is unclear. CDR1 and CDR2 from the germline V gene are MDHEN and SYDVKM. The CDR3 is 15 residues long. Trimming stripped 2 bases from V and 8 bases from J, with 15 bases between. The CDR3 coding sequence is TGTGCCAGCAGTTTAACTACGCTTTACTCTGGGGAGCTGTTTTTT. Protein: CASSLTTLYSGELFF.

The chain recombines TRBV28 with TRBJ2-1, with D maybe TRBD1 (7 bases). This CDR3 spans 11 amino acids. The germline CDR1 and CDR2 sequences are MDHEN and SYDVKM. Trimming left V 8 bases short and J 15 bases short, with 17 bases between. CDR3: CASGLPGQRFF. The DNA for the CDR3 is TGTGCCAGCGGACTACCGGGACAGCGGTTCTTC.

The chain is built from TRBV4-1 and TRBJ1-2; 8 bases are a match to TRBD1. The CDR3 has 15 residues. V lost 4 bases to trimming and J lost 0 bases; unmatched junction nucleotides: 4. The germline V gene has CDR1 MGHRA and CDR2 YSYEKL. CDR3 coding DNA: TGCGCCAGCAGCCGAGACAGGGGTACTAACTATGGCTACACCTTC. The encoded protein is CASSRDRGTNYGYTF.